The present T cell receptor beta chain was sequenced within a study of cytomegalovirus exposure and HLA in healthy donors. The primer mix had 60 Vbeta and 13 Jbeta primers. Profiling relied on immunoSEQ multiplex PCR, and the TCRdb table lists in-frame clones only, not all of them. The top ten clones hold about 4% of a sample with approximately 100,000 clones, about 80% of them seen once. The specimen was PBMCs. The sequence was collected from a man in his forties or fifties in good health and CMV-seronegative.

CDR3 loop: CASSLGQGRSPLHF. The CDR3 DNA reads TGCGCCAGCAGCTTAGGACAGGGTAGATCACCCCTCCACTTT. The V and J genes are TRBV5-1 and TRBJ1-6; 8 bases match TRBD1. This CDR3 comprises 14 residues. V dropped 2 bases and J dropped 10; count of bases not matched to a gene: 5. Germline V CDR1 and CDR2: SGHRS, YFSETQ.